The clone carrying this TCR beta chain was seen repeatedly, ten times or more. Its target is unknown. The data stem from a study of metastatic and nonmetastatic thyroid tumors. Overall study: Repertoires of blood and of tissue (tumor or nodule) from malignant and benign thyroid patients were compared. Study conclusions and caveats: Compared with benign nodules, malignant thyroid tumors were reported to have significantly higher TCR beta diversity in both blood and tumor.

This CDR3 spans 14 amino acids. CDR1 is LGHDT and CDR2 is YNNKEL in the germline V gene (reference sequence). V dropped 0 bases and J dropped 4 bases, with 6 bases sitting between them. Authors' data handling: CDR3 was compared across clinicopathological groups, and the resulting differences were used to build a distant-metastasis classifier for papillary thyroid cancer. TCRdb called clones again from the PCR reads with MiXCR. V and J calls and clone size were set by TCRdb, not the authors. The top ten hold approximately 6% of the sample, which has just over 20,000 clones, 12% seen once. All patients were untreated before thyroid surgery.

This TCR was sampled from a male donor with papillary thyroid cancer or a benign thyroid nodule (not recorded which). Some clones in this sample may be carry-over from other donors' samples. The sequenced sample consisted of blood. The rearrangement links TRBV3-1 to TRBJ2-2; no clear D gene. The DNA of the CDR3 is TGTGCCAGCAGCCAAGATGTAACCACCGGGGAGCTGTTTTTT. As protein: CASSQDVTTGELFF.